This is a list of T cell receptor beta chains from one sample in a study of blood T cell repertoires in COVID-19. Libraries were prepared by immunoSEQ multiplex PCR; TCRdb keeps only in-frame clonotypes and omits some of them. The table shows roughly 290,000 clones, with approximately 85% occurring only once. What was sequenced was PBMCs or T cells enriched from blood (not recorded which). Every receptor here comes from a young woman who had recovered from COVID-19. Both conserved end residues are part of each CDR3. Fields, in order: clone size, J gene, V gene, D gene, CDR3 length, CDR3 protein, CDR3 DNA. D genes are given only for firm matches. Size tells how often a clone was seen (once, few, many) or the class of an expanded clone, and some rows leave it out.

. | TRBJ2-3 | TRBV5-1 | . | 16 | CASSVRDTDSTDTQYF | TGCGCCAGCAGCGTCCGGGACACCGACAGCACAGATACGCAGTATTTT
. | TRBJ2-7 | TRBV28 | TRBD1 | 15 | CASSWRQGRNYEQYF | TGTGCCAGCAGTTGGAGACAGGGGAGGAACTACGAGCAGTACTTC
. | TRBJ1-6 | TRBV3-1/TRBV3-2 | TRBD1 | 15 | CASTDRDSRNSPLHF | TGTGCCAGCACGGACCGGGACAGTCGGAATTCACCCCTCCACTTT
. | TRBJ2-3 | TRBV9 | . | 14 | CASSVDSTTLTQYF | TGTGCCAGCAGCGTAGACTCAACTACTCTAACGCAGTATTTT
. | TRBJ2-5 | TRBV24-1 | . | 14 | CATGEQTDQETQYF | TGTGCCACCGGGGAACAGACAGATCAAGAGACCCAGTACTTC
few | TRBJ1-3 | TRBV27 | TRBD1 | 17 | CASSPGTGSISGNTIYF | TGTGCCAGCAGTCCTGGGACAGGATCGATCTCTGGAAACACCATATATTTT
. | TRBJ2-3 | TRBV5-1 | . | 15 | CASRYIEAITDTQYF | TGCGCCAGCAGGTATATTGAAGCGATCACAGATACGCAGTATTTT
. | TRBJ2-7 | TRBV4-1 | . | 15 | CASSQGTEISYEQYF | TGCGCCAGCAGCCAAGGGACAGAGATCTCCTACGAGCAGTACTTC
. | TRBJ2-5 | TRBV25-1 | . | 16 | CASSELYAGALGTQYF | TGTGCCAGCAGTGAATTATACGCAGGGGCCCTGGGGACCCAGTACTTC
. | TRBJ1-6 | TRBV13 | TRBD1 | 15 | CASSLARGNNSPLHF | TGTGCCAGCAGCTTAGCCAGGGGGAATAATTCACCCCTCCACTTT
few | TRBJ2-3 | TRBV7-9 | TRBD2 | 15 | CASSLSSGGPTTQYF | TGTGCCAGCAGCTTATCTAGCGGGGGGCCGACTACGCAGTATTTT
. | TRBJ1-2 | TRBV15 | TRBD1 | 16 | CATSRALGTGNYGYTF | TGTGCCACCAGCAGAGCCCTCGGGACAGGAAATTATGGCTACACCTTC
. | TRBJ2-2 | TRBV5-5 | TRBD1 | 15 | CASSYRTGNTGELFF | TGTGCCAGCAGCTATAGGACAGGGAACACCGGGGAGCTGTTTTTT
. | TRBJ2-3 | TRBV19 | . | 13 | CASSIREPDTQYF | TGTGCCAGTAGTATAAGAGAGCCCGATACGCAGTATTTT
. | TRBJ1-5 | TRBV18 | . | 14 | CASSPGAMDQPQHF | TGTGCCAGCTCACCAGGGGCGATGGATCAGCCCCAGCATTTT
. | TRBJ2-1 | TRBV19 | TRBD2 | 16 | CASRQRTSGRVGEQFF | TGTGCCAGCCGCCAAAGGACTAGCGGGAGGGTGGGGGAGCAGTTCTTC
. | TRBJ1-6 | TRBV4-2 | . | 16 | CASSQDRRDGNSPLHF | TGTGCCAGCAGCCAAGATAGGCGGGACGGAAATTCACCCCTCCACTTT
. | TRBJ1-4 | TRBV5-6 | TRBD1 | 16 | CASSSIPGQGDEKLFF | TGTGCCAGCAGCTCAATACCGGGACAGGGGGATGAAAAACTGTTTTTT
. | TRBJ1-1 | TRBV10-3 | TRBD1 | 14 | CATRQGERGTEAFF | TGTGCCACCCGACAGGGGGAGAGGGGCACTGAAGCTTTCTTT
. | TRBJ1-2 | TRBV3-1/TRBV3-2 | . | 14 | CASSPNRAFYGYTF | TGTGCCAGCAGCCCTAACAGGGCTTTCTATGGCTACACCTTC
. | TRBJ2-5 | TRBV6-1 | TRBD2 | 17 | CASSAGTSGGAVETQYF | TGTGCCAGCAGTGCCGGGACTAGCGGGGGGGCCGTGGAGACCCAGTACTTC
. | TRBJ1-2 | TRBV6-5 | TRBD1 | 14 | CASTQGGSIYGYTF | TGTGCCAGCACCCAAGGGGGCAGTATCTATGGCTACACCTTC